The rows below give T cell receptor beta chains drawn from one sample of a study of vaccination and CD4 T cells after COVID-19. Their target antigens are unknown. MiXCR, applied by TCRdb to the PCR reads, yields one record per CDR3 protein. Of around 17,000 distinct CDR3 sequences listed, around three fifths were seen once; the top ten hold around a tenth. The sample comprised CD4+ T cells from blood, cultured in vitro. These TCRs come from a human donor who had recovered from COVID-19. Both conserved end residues are part of each CDR3. A D gene is named only where the DNA matches it firmly. Clone size is shown for a subset of rows, as once, few, many or a class of expanded clone.

D gene | clone size | J gene | V gene | CDR3 protein | CDR3 DNA
- | - | TRBJ2-7 | TRBV7-2 | CASSLEGQGTYEQYF | TGTGCCAGCAGCTTAGAGGGGCAGGGGACCTACGAGCAGTACTTC
- | few | TRBJ2-1 | TRBV7-3 | CASSSGEGNEQFF | TGTGCCAGCAGCTCGGGTGAGGGCAATGAGCAGTTCTTC
- | few | TRBJ2-3 | TRBV20-1 | CSARSWDTNTQYF | TGCAGTGCTAGGTCCTGGGACACGAATACGCAGTATTTT
- | - | TRBJ2-3 | TRBV5-4 | CASSASRPPITDTQYF | TGTGCCAGCAGCGCGTCAAGACCTCCGATCACAGATACGCAGTATTTT
- | - | TRBJ1-5 | TRBV7-2 | CASSLNRRFRPQHF | TGTGCCAGCAGCTTAAATCGGCGGTTTAGGCCCCAGCATTTT
- | - | TRBJ2-5 | TRBV21-1 | CASSPTSGDRGEETQYF | TGTGCCAGCAGCCCCACAAGCGGGGACAGGGGAGAGGAGACCCAGTACTTC
- | few | TRBJ1-5 | TRBV19 | CASTKDRPNSNQPQHF | TGTGCCAGTACCAAGGACCGGCCGAATAGCAATCAGCCCCAGCATTTT
- | - | TRBJ2-4 | TRBV27 | CASGPGLAQNIQYF | TGTGCCAGCGGACCGGGACTTGCCCAAAACATTCAGTACTTC
TRBD1 | - | TRBJ1-1 | TRBV6-5 | CASSYDRANTEAFF | TGTGCCAGCAGTTACGACAGGGCAAACACTGAAGCTTTCTTT
- | - | TRBJ2-1 | TRBV19 | CASSSGRGGSEQFF | TGTGCCAGTAGTAGCGGGAGAGGGGGAAGTGAGCAGTTCTTC
- | - | TRBJ2-5 | TRBV28 | CASSLRQYGGRETQYF | TGTGCCAGCAGTTTAAGACAATATGGGGGGCGAGAGACCCAGTACTTC
TRBD2 | - | TRBJ2-3 | TRBV7-2 | CASSLVAGGSDTQYF | TGTGCCAGCAGCTTAGTAGCGGGTGGGTCAGATACGCAGTATTTT
TRBD2 | - | TRBJ2-1 | TRBV6-1 | CASSKGLVVDEQFF | TGTGCCAGCAGTAAAGGACTAGTGGTCGATGAGCAGTTCTTC
TRBD1 | - | TRBJ2-5 | TRBV12-5 | CASTLMTGTGSETQYF | TGTGCTAGTACCTTGATGACCGGGACAGGGTCAGAGACCCAGTACTTC
- | few | TRBJ1-5 | TRBV20-1 | CSASVAGGQPQHF | TGCAGTGCTAGCGTAGCAGGAGGTCAGCCCCAGCATTTT
TRBD2 | - | TRBJ2-3 | TRBV7-6 | CASSPHLGASGTDTQYF | TGTGCCAGCAGCCCGCATCTCGGGGCTAGCGGGACAGATACGCAGTATTTT
- | - | TRBJ1-2 | TRBV19 | CASSMGQWYGYTF | TGTGCCAGTAGTATGGGGCAGTGGTATGGCTACACCTTC
TRBD1 | - | TRBJ2-1 | TRBV20-1 | CSAGTGGSEQFF | TGCAGTGCCGGGACAGGTGGCAGTGAGCAGTTCTTC
TRBD2 | - | TRBJ2-7 | TRBV7-2 | CASSFRQLAAQNYEQYF | TGTGCCAGCAGCTTTCGACAACTAGCGGCCCAGAACTACGAGCAGTACTTC
TRBD2 | - | TRBJ2-2 | TRBV20-1 | CGWTSGTYTGELFF | TGCGGTTGGACTAGCGGAACTTACACCGGGGAGCTGTTTTTT
TRBD1 | - | TRBJ1-2 | TRBV11-2 | CASSPLGQAGGGYTF | TGTGCCAGCAGCCCCCTGGGACAGGCTGGAGGGGGCTACACCTTC
- | - | TRBJ2-5 | TRBV28 | CASRRGVGTQYF | TGTGCCAGCAGGAGGGGGGTAGGGACCCAGTACTTC
TRBD2 | - | TRBJ2-5 | TRBV7-2 | CASSSGLAGGGTQYF | TGTGCCAGCAGCTCTGGACTAGCGGGAGGTGGGACCCAGTACTTC
TRBD1 | few | TRBJ2-2 | TRBV7-3 | CASSPGTGVDTGELFF | TGTGCCAGCAGCCCCGGGACAGGGGTAGACACCGGGGAGCTGTTTTTT
TRBD1 | few | TRBJ1-3 | TRBV6-1 | CASSLGQGDPGNTIYF | TGTGCCAGCAGTCTCGGACAGGGGGATCCTGGAAACACCATATATTTT
- | few | TRBJ2-1 | TRBV14 | CASSPLRDSKFF | TGTGCCAGCAGCCCCCTCCGTGACAGTAAGTTCTTC
- | - | TRBJ1-4 | TRBV27 | CASRSGFANEKLFF | TGTGCCAGCAGGTCAGGGTTCGCTAATGAAAAACTGTTTTTT
TRBD2 | - | TRBJ2-1 | TRBV24-1 | CATSDLPWGGYYNEQFF | TGTGCCACCAGTGATTTGCCCTGGGGGGGGTACTACAATGAGCAGTTCTTC
- | - | TRBJ2-7 | TRBV20-1 | CSAGGRFYEQYF | TGCAGTGCTGGCGGGCGTTTCTACGAGCAGTACTTC
- | - | TRBJ2-3 | TRBV25-1 | CASSDAGLDTQYF | TGTGCCAGCAGTGATGCGGGGTTAGATACGCAGTATTTT
TRBD1 | - | TRBJ1-4 | TRBV28 | CASSDGGTGGEKLFF | TGTGCCAGCAGTGACGGAGGGACAGGGGGTGAAAAACTGTTTTTT